What follows describes a single T cell receptor (beta chain). The data stem from a study of blood T cell repertoires in COVID-19. Study at large: Material from acute and convalescent COVID-19 was sourced from the United States, Italy and Spain.

Trimming pared 2 bases from V and 9 bases from J, leaving 18 bases between. Germline V lookup: CDR1 SGHDT, CDR2 YYEEEE. The CDR3 has 15 amino acids. Sequencing used immunoSEQ multiplex PCR; TCRdb keeps in-frame clones, though not all of them. The data show about 230,000 clones, 84% seen once. The receptor was derived from a middle-aged man with active or convalescent COVID-19. This chain links TRBV5-6 with TRBJ2-4, with D possibly TRBD1 on 6 matching bases. Sample: peripheral blood. As DNA, the CDR3 is TGTGCCAGCAGCTTCAGGGGCCTGAAAAATGGCATTCAGTACTTC. Residues: CASSFRGLKNGIQYF.